This record covers a single T cell receptor (beta chain). A sample-barcoded 5' primer and a J-beta primer mix were used in a second PCR of roughly 6 to 11 cycles. A single record per CDR3 protein comes from TCRdb applying MiXCR to the 5' RACE reads. Of some 710,000 distinct CDR3 sequences in the sample, 46% are singletons; the top ten hold 15% to 20%. The CDR3 sequence is 14 residues long. CDR1 SGHRS and CDR2 YFSETQ come from the germline V gene. The entry originates in a study of blood T cells in healthy people across ages. About the research overall: Template switching recovered approximately one barcoded beta molecule for every two T cells.

This chain joins TRBV5-1 and TRBJ2-3; D call uncertain. The DNA end is a closer match to TRBJ1-5, so the J assignment may be wrong. Sequencing was done on a sample of blood. The clonotype was recovered from an elderly man in good health. This CDR3 reads CASSMDLSTDTQHF. The CDR3 DNA reads TGCGCCAGCAGCATGGACCTTAGCACAGATACGCAGCATTTT.